A single sample gave rise to the 27 T cell receptor beta chains below, sequenced in a study of blood T cell repertoires in COVID-19. Here immunoSEQ multiplex PCR was the method, and the copy in TCRdb shows in-frame clones only, minus some. This table has 180,000 or so clones, around 84% appearing once. Sequencing input: PBMCs or T cells enriched from blood (not recorded which). These TCRs come from a man aged 50 or older who had recovered from COVID-19.

In its sample, this clone was seen a few times. The rearrangement uses TRBV5-5 and TRBJ1-5, with 11 bases that match TRBD1. Trimming cost V 5 bases and J 1 base; bases outside gene matches: 14. The CDR3 spans 19 residues. From germline, CDR1 is SGHKS and CDR2 YYEKEE (reference sequence). CDR3 region: CASSRTGGAELGSNQPQHF. DNA for the CDR3: TGTGCCAGCAGTCGGACAGGGGGCGCTGAGTTGGGGAGCAATCAGCCCCAGCATTTT.

This clone was counted between two and nine times. The chain couples TRBV6-5 to TRBJ2-5, with 10 nucleotides matching TRBD2. CDR1 is MNHEY, CDR2 SVGAGI, per germline. Losses at the gene ends were 6 bases for V and 3 bases for J; bases not matched to a gene: 7. The CDR3 sequence is 15 residues long. The CDR3 nucleotides are TGTGCCAGCAGCCCCGGACTAGCGGCTAAAGAGACCCAGTACTTC. Amino acid sequence: CASSPGLAAKETQYF.

The chain uses TRBV6-2 or TRBV6-3 and TRBJ2-1, with TRBD2 identical over 10 bases. CDR3 length equals 16 residues. Trimming at V came to 4 bases and at J to 7 bases, leaving 10 bases not matched to a gene. Germline V CDR1 and CDR2: MNHEY, SVGEGT. In DNA form, the CDR3 reads TGTGCCAGCAGTTTACCGCGGACTAGCGGCCTAAATGAGCAGTTCTTC. Translated, it gives CASSLPRTSGLNEQFF.

The rearrangement uses TRBV7-9 and TRBJ1-4; the D gene is possibly TRBD1 (5 bases). V lost 5 bases and J 7 bases, leaving 14 bases between the germline ends. This CDR3 comprises 14 residues. The germline CDR1 and CDR2 sequences are SEHNR and FQNEAQ (reference sequence). CDR3: CASSARQLGEKLFF. The CDR3 DNA sequence: TGTGCCAGCAGCGCAAGACAGTTGGGTGAAAAACTGTTTTTT.

The chain employs TRBV14 and TRBJ1-2, with unresolved D. CDR1 SGHDN and CDR2 FVKESK come from the germline V gene. The CDR3 sequence is 13 residues long. V was pared by 3 bases and J by 5 bases, with 10 bases between. The chain's CDR3 is CASSHTRSYGYTF. The CDR3 region has the DNA TGTGCCAGCAGCCATACACGGAGTTATGGCTACACCTTC.

The V and J genes are TRBV4-2 and TRBJ2-5, with TRBD2 identical over 14 bases. The germline CDR1 and CDR2 sequences are LGHNA and YNFKEQ. The ends lost 3 bases at V and 3 bases at J; junction bases unmatched: 3. This CDR3 has 16 amino acids. This CDR3 is CASSQTSGGGEETQYF. In DNA, the CDR3 is TGTGCCAGCAGCCAGACTAGCGGGGGGGGCGAAGAGACCCAGTACTTC.

This clone appeared a single time. The chain combines TRBV2 with TRBJ2-1; 9 bases map to TRBD1. This CDR3 comprises 17 residues. Germline loops: CDR1 SNHLY, CDR2 FYNNEI. Unmatched junction bases numbered 5, after V lost 0 bases and J lost 2 bases. CDR3 sequence: CASSEAGTGWTYNEQFF. CDR3 sequence (DNA): TGTGCCAGCAGTGAAGCGGGGACAGGGTGGACCTACAATGAGCAGTTCTTC.

This chain uses TRBV11-3 with TRBJ2-3, with 9 bases identical to TRBD2. J lost 4 bases, V lost 1 base, and 3 bases had no gene match. The CDR3 runs to 15 residues. From germline, CDR1 is SGHNT and CDR2 YENEEA. The CDR3 DNA is TGTGCCAGCAGCTTAGGGACTAGCGCCGCAGATACGCAGTATTTT. Amino acid sequence: CASSLGTSAADTQYF.

This chain links TRBV5-1 with TRBJ2-6; TRBD1 matches at 9 bases. J lost 2 bases, V lost 6 bases, and 9 bases had no gene match. CDR1 is SGHRS and CDR2 is YFSETQ in the germline V gene. The CDR3 consists of 17 residues. The DNA of the CDR3 is TGCGCCAGCAACCAGGGACAGGGTAGGACTGGGGCCAACGTCCTGACTTTC. Translated, it gives CASNQGQGRTGANVLTF.

The rearrangement uses TRBV12-1 and TRBJ1-6; the table names TRBD1, a call not compared with the DNA. TRBV12-1 is a recognized pseudogene. CDR3 size: 16 residues. The CDR3 nucleotides read TGTGCCAGCAGCTTTGCTGTGGACAGCAAGATATCACCCCTCCACTTT. Translated: CASSFAVDSKISPLHF.

The CDR3 DNA is TGTGCCAGCAGCGGGGGACTTCTGAACACTGAAGCTTTCTTT. Its protein is CASSGGLLNTEAFF. The chain couples TRBV5-5 to TRBJ1-1; D perhaps matches TRBD1 (5 bases). Germline V lookup: CDR1 SGHKS, CDR2 YYEKEE (reference sequence). The CDR3 contains 14 residues. V was shortened by 4 bases and J by 0 bases, with 10 bases between the two germline ends.

The chain joins TRBV14 to TRBJ2-1; D might be TRBD1 (5 bases). The CDR3 consists of 16 residues. From germline, CDR1 is SGHDN and CDR2 FVKESK. Trimming cost V 1 base and J 6 bases, with 16 bases left between them. This CDR3 reads CASSQASGHVGNEQFF. The DNA of the CDR3 is TGTGCCAGCAGCCAAGCTTCTGGACATGTGGGCAATGAGCAGTTCTTC.

The rearrangement uses TRBV10-1 and TRBJ2-3; D is uncertain. The V gene lost 0 bases and the J gene lost 5 bases, with 6 bases spanning the gap. CDR1 WNHNN and CDR2 SYGVQD come from the germline V gene (reference sequence). This CDR3 comprises 13 residues. CDR3: CASSESLRDTQYF. The DNA for the CDR3 is TGCGCCAGCAGTGAGTCCCTAAGAGATACGCAGTATTTT.

The rearrangement links TRBV21-1 to TRBJ2-1; the table's D call, TRBD2, has no DNA check behind it. TRBV21-1 is marked as a pseudogene. This CDR3 is built from 22 residues. The CDR3 sequence: CASSKGMRQGASGGFSYNEQFF. The CDR3 DNA is TGTGCCAGCAGCAAAGGAATGCGGCAGGGTGCTAGCGGGGGATTTTCCTACAATGAGCAGTTCTTC.

This clone was recorded only once. The chain carries TRBV18 and TRBJ2-7; 9 nucleotides align to TRBD2. CDR3 length equals 13 residues. Per germline, CDR1 KGHSH and CDR2 LQKENI. The V and J ends lost 3 bases and 6 bases, in that order; junction bases with no gene match: 3. CDR3 DNA sequence: TGTGCCAGCTCACCGGGACTAGCAAGCGAGCAGTACTTC. This translates into CASSPGLASEQYF.

This clone was counted a single time. In DNA form, the CDR3 reads TGTGCCAGCTCACCCAGTGGCAGTAGCAATCAGCCCCAGCATTTT. Its translation is CASSPSGSSNQPQHF. The rearrangement joins TRBV18 to TRBJ1-5; no firm D call. The V gene lost 3 bases and the J gene lost 0 bases, with 9 bases spanning the gap. Germline V lookup: CDR1 KGHSH, CDR2 LQKENI. The CDR3 runs to 15 residues.

This clone appeared a single time. This chain connects TRBV5-1 to TRBJ2-3, with D uncertain. Germline loops: CDR1 SGHRS, CDR2 YFSETQ. This CDR3 region has 14 residues. V was pared by 2 bases and J by 5 bases, with 12 bases between. The CDR3 DNA sequence: TGCGCCAGCAGCTTAAGTACAGTCGGAGATACGCAGTATTTT. Amino acid sequence: CASSLSTVGDTQYF.

This chain links TRBV30 with TRBJ1-5, with 7 bases matching TRBD1. With V trimmed by 3 bases and J by 1 base, 6 bases remained unmatched. The CDR3 runs to 15 residues. From germline, CDR1 is GTSNPN and CDR2 SVGIG (reference sequence). The CDR3 DNA sequence: TGTGCCTGGAGCCCCGGGACAGTAAGCAATCAGCCCCAGCATTTT. It yields the protein CAWSPGTVSNQPQHF.

The chain employs TRBV14 and TRBJ1-6; no firm D call. Trimming pared 0 bases from V and 10 bases from J, leaving 10 bases between. The CDR3 consists of 14 residues. Germline values: CDR1 SGHDN, CDR2 FVKESK. CDR3: CASSQDFYSSPLHF. The CDR3 nucleotides read TGTGCCAGCAGCCAAGATTTCTATTCCTCACCCCTCCACTTT.

V is TRBV18 and J is TRBJ2-1; D not certain. Germline V CDR1 and CDR2: KGHSH, LQKENI. V was trimmed by 3 bases and J by 1 base, leaving 16 bases between them. This CDR3 is built from 17 residues. CDR3: CASSPPPGTFSYNEQFF. As DNA, the CDR3 is TGTGCCAGCTCACCCCCGCCAGGAACTTTTTCCTACAATGAGCAGTTCTTC.

The chain recombines TRBV7-2 with TRBJ2-2; 8 nucleotides agree with TRBD1. Looked up from germline, CDR1 is SGHTA and CDR2 is FQGNSA. J was trimmed by 5 bases and V by 5 bases; bases with no gene match: 10. There are 16 residues in the CDR3. CDR3 sequence reads: CASSPLGRGLTGELFF. The CDR3 DNA is TGTGCCAGCAGCCCACTCGGCAGGGGGCTTACCGGGGAGCTGTTTTTT.

The chain combines TRBV19 with TRBJ1-3; possible D gene TRBD1, 6 bases. Germline CDR1 and CDR2: LNHDA and SQIVND (reference sequence). There are 18 residues in the CDR3. Trimming removed 3 bases at V and 0 bases at J, with 18 bases between. CDR3 bases: TGTGCCAGTAGTATTACCCCGACAGGACCCAGCTCTGGAAACACCATATATTTT. Amino acid sequence: CASSITPTGPSSGNTIYF.

This clone appeared once. The chain uses TRBV3-1 (or the pseudogene TRBV3-2) and TRBJ2-1; 12 positions agree with TRBD2. The V gene's germline CDR1 is LGHDT and CDR2 YNNKEL (reference sequence). After removal of 0 bases from V and 9 bases from J, the junction contained 12 bases not matched to a gene. The CDR3 length is 18 residues. In DNA form, the CDR3 reads TGTGCCAGCAGCCAAGAGGTCCTCCTAGCGGGGGGGCGGGCTGAGCAGTTCTTC. Its translation is CASSQEVLLAGGRAEQFF.

The V and J genes are TRBV9 and TRBJ2-7; 9 nucleotides align to TRBD1. V was pared by 0 bases and J by 5 bases, with 6 bases of the junction left unmatched. The germline V gene has CDR1 SGDLS and CDR2 YYNGEE. The CDR3 runs to 15 residues. The CDR3 region is CASSVEGQGLHEQYF. The CDR3 nucleotides are TGTGCCAGCAGCGTAGAGGGACAGGGTCTACACGAGCAGTACTTC.

The chain couples TRBV18 to TRBJ1-4, with 8 bases fitting TRBD1. J was trimmed by 6 bases and V by 4 bases; bases with no gene match: 4. This CDR3 region has 14 residues. The germline V gene has CDR1 KGHSH and CDR2 LQKENI. The DNA for the CDR3 is TGTGCCAGCTCACAAGGACAGGGTGATGAAAAACTGTTTTTT. Protein product: CASSQGQGDEKLFF.

Points on this clone: The same CDR3 can be traced to other DNA sequences in this sample. The rearrangement links TRBV6-1 to TRBJ1-1; D perhaps matches TRBD1 (5 bases). Germline V gene sequence: CDR1 MNHNS, CDR2 SASEGT. The V end was cut by 2 bases, the J end by 4 bases, with 8 bases between. This CDR3 has 13 residues. CDR3 in DNA: TGTGCCAGCAGTGAACGGCAGGGCACTGAAGCTTTCTTT. Translating it yields CASSERQGTEAFF.

The chain links TRBV4-1 to TRBJ1-2, with D unclear. V was trimmed by 1 base and J by 8 bases, leaving 14 bases between them. Per the germline V gene, CDR1 is MGHRA and CDR2 is YSYEKL. The CDR3 has 14 amino acids. The CDR3, as DNA: TGCGCCAGCAGCCAAGCGGGTACCCCAGCAGGCTACACCTTC. As protein: CASSQAGTPAGYTF.